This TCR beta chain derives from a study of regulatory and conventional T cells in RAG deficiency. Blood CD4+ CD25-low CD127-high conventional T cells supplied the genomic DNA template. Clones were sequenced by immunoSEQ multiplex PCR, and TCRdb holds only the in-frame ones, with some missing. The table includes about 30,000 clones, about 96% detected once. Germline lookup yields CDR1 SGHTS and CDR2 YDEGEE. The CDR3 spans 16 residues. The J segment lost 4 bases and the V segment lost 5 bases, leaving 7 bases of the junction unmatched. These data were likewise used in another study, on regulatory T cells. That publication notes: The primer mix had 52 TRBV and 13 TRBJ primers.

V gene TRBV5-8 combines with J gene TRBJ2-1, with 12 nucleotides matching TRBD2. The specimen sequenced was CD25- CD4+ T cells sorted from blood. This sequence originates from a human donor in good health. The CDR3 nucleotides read TGTGCCAGCAGAATTCTAGCGGGGGGGCGGTACAATGAGCAGTTCTTC. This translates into CASRILAGGRYNEQFF.